This is a list of T cell receptor beta chains from one sample in a study of T cell responses to AZD1222 COVID-19 vaccine. Clones were sequenced by immunoSEQ multiplex PCR, and TCRdb holds only the in-frame ones, with some missing. Of 110,000 to 150,000 clones in the sample, roughly 93% were seen once. The source material was peripheral blood, sampled 28 days after the second AZD1222 dose. These receptors all stem from an adult who received the AZD1222 COVID-19 vaccine. Both conserved end residues are part of each CDR3.

>TRBJ2-3|TRBV2
CASSVGTGRTDTQYF
>TRBJ1-2|TRBV9
CASSALHRGGYTF
>TRBJ1-6|TRBV5-1
CASSSHPLDRDNNSPLHF
>TRBJ2-7|TRBV2
CASSGRDRGYEQYF
>TRBJ2-5|TRBV5-1
CASSLGAGGTIETQYF
>TRBJ2-1|TRBV10-1
CASSSGTAPRGEQFF
>TRBJ1-3|TRBV6-5
CASSIGGPGNTIYF
>TRBJ1-1|TRBV18
CASSPAFDRANTEAFF
>TRBJ2-7|TRBV7-2
CASSRDRGLLEAYEQYF
>TRBJ2-1|TRBV11-3
CASSQQSGGSYNEQFF
>TRBJ2-1|TRBV18
CASSPRTGGPSYNEQFF
>TRBJ1-2|TRBV7-2
CASSLGQGGWGGYTF
>TRBJ2-2|TRBV27
CASSFRTENTGELFF
>TRBJ2-3|TRBV9
CASSVGWLTDTQYF
>TRBJ2-2|TRBV5-1
CASSLVIWAEDTGELFF
>TRBJ1-5|TRBV4-1
CASSQGVGSNQPQHF
>TRBJ2-1|TRBV6-5
CASSRLGRLSNEQFF
>TRBJ2-7|TRBV5-4
CASSLGGEQYF
>TRBJ1-2|TRBV3-1/TRBV3-2
CASSPRGGFRNYGYTF
>TRBJ1-1|TRBV4-2
CASSQEIRETEAFF
>TRBJ1-6|TRBV4-1
CASSQNRRAPLHF
>TRBJ1-2|TRBV9
CASSSPSPAYYGYTF
>TRBJ1-2|TRBV19
CASSRTQGPYGYTF
>TRBJ2-3|TRBV2
CASRTGGTDTQYF
>TRBJ2-2|TRBV29-1
CSVMRELDTGELFF
>TRBJ2-7|TRBV6-6
CASIIGQGGSYEQYF
>TRBJ1-3|TRBV5-4
CASTSGRGNTIYF
>TRBJ1-6|TRBV25-1
CASSEPNRGSSYNSPLHF
>TRBJ1-1|TRBV6-5
CASHDPGRTEAFF
>TRBJ2-3|TRBV27
CASSLPGQGMGTQYF
>TRBJ2-1|TRBV5-6
CASSEISGGLEQFF
>TRBJ1-3|TRBV5-1
CASSPAGGNTIYF
>TRBJ1-1|TRBV7-9
CASNLGENTEAFF
>TRBJ1-5|TRBV27
CASSLSGGTFQPQHF
>TRBJ2-7|TRBV7-3
CASSLEGTSGSRPYEQYF
>TRBJ1-1|TRBV2
CASKLEMNTEAFF
>TRBJ1-4|TRBV12-5
CASGLGTTRQGADEKLFF
>TRBJ2-7|TRBV18
CASSQGQDWDF
>TRBJ1-5|TRBV18
CASSGLGGDQPQHF
>TRBJ2-1|TRBV18
CASSPPIVRGSSYNEQFF
>TRBJ2-3|TRBV29-1
CSAEDRAPDTQYF
>TRBJ1-2|TRBV24-1
CATSDPLGGYTF
>TRBJ1-1|TRBV2
CASSTSGREAFF
>TRBJ2-1|TRBV4-1
CASSLRLAGAYNEQFF
>TRBJ1-2|TRBV11-2
CASTHDRGHGFGYTF
>TRBJ1-1|TRBV15
CATSLRNTEAFF
>TRBJ1-2|TRBV3-1/TRBV3-2
CASSRTSYGYTF
>TRBJ2-7|TRBV7-8
CASSPLRDTRYYEQYF
>TRBJ2-2|TRBV30
CAWSGGPGELFF
>TRBJ2-1|TRBV29-1
CSVGPGVF
>TRBJ1-6|TRBV10-3
CAISEDYNSPLHF
>TRBJ2-5|TRBV5-6
CASSHSGGETQYF
>TRBJ2-1|TRBV3-1/TRBV3-2
CASSRELLAGSSYNEQFF
>TRBJ1-2|TRBV27
CASSPATGLGGYTF
>TRBJ2-5|TRBV20-1
CSANKGETQYF
>TRBJ1-5|TRBV19
CASSILSDGSYSNQPQHF
>TRBJ1-1|TRBV6-5
CASKRQGATEAFF
>TRBJ1-1|TRBV10-3
CAIHGAGRNTEAFF
>TRBJ1-5|TRBV6-2/TRBV6-3
CASSVGSYSNQPQHF